The next 5 T cell receptor beta chains were all read from a single sample in a study of blood T cells in healthy people across ages. Alongside a J-beta primer mix, a sample-barcoded 5' primer served in a second PCR lasting about 7 to 11 cycles. One entry per CDR3 protein results from TCRdb running MiXCR on the 5' RACE reads. The sample has approximately 600,000 distinct CDR3 sequences, roughly 50% seen once. The sequenced material came from blood. Receptors originate from a man in his 60s in good health.

The genes are TRBV11-2 and TRBJ2-5; 15 bases are shared with TRBD2. The CDR3 spans 20 residues. The J segment lost 2 bases and the V segment lost 4 bases, leaving 14 bases of the junction unmatched. Germline V gene lookup returns CDR1 SGHAT and CDR2 FQNNGV. CDR3 residues: CASSSGLAGGPASLQETQYF. The CDR3 DNA reads TGTGCCAGCAGCTCCGGACTAGCGGGGGGGCCGGCCTCTCTTCAAGAGACCCAGTACTTC.

This chain connects TRBV20-1 to TRBJ2-1; D may correspond to TRBD1 or TRBD2 (5 bases each). This CDR3 contains 11 residues. Germline V gene data show CDR1 as DFQATT and CDR2 as SNEGSKA (reference sequence). Trimming shortened V by 5 bases and J by 10 bases, and 12 bases separated the two germline ends. Here the CDR3 DNA reads TGCAGTGCTGGGGGACCAGAGGAGCAGTTCTTC. This codes for CSAGGPEEQFF.

This clonotype showed up many times. The chain couples TRBV6-1 to TRBJ2-5, with unresolved D. The length of the CDR3 is 14 residues. Germline-derived CDR1 and CDR2 are MNHNS and SASEGT. Trimming cost V 3 bases and J 4 bases, with 12 bases left between them. CDR3 in amino acids: CASSEDRSPETQYF. CDR3 nucleotide sequence: TGTGCCAGCAGTGAGGATCGAAGCCCAGAGACCCAGTACTTC.

This chain uses TRBV7-2 with TRBJ2-7, with a possible D match to TRBD2 (6 bases). CDR1 is SGHTA and CDR2 is FQGNSA in the germline V gene. Between the trimmed V and J ends, which lost 0 bases and 0 bases, there was a span of 9 bases. The CDR3 totals 15 residues. In DNA, the CDR3 is TGTGCCAGCAGCTTAGCGGGGGGACTCTCCTACGAGCAGTACTTC. Encoded protein: CASSLAGGLSYEQYF. Based on the CDR3 plus reference TRBV7-2 and TRBJ2-7, the full variable domain is GAGVSQSPSNKVTEKGKDVELRCDPISGHTALYWYRQSLGQGLEFLIYFQGNSAPDKSGLPSDRFSAERTGGSVSTLTIQRTQQEDSAVYLCASSLAGGLSYEQYFGPGTRLTVT.

The chain employs TRBV9 and TRBJ1-6; D remains ambiguous. With 0 bases removed from V and 7 bases from J, the gap between germline ends came to 14 bases. The CDR3 loop spans 16 amino acids. Germline V gene data show CDR1 as SGDLS and CDR2 as YYNGEE. The CDR3 DNA reads TGTGCCAGCAGCGTAGGAGGAAGGGAGTGGAATTCACCCCTCCACTTT. It translates to CASSVGGREWNSPLHF.